These T cell receptor beta chains were read from a single sample in a study of shared clonotypes between healthy human individuals. TCRdb keeps only in-frame clones here, not all; method: immunoSEQ multiplex PCR. The sample consists of approximately 2,300,000 clones, less than 95% of them appearing once. The sequenced sample was naive CD4+ T cells from PBMCs. Every receptor here comes from a man younger than 35 in good health. Some clones in this sample may be carry-over from other donors' samples. CDR3s include the opening cysteine and the closing phenylalanine or tryptophan. The D gene is left open where the match is weak. Size values are once, few and many counts, or a class for expanded clones, and some rows have none.

>.|few|TRBJ1-1|TRBV29-1
CSVVQGRYTEAFF
TGCAGCGTGGTTCAGGGGCGGTACACTGAAGCTTTCTTT
>TRBD2|once|TRBJ2-1|TRBV28
CASSLPMTSGYNEQFF
TGTGCCAGCAGTTTACCTATGACTAGCGGCTACAATGAGCAGTTCTTC
>TRBD1|.|TRBJ1-2|TRBV6-6
CASTRITGGGRGGYTF
TGTGCCAGCACTAGAATAACAGGGGGAGGCAGAGGGGGCTACACCTTC
>.|.|TRBJ1-2|TRBV14
CASSQGGRGYTF
TGTGCCAGCAGCCAAGGGGGGCGCGGCTACACCTTC
>TRBD1|.|TRBJ1-2|TRBV19
CASSTDRAGRGYTF
TGTGCCAGTAGTACGGACAGGGCCGGGCGAGGCTACACCTTC
>.|.|TRBJ2-2|TRBV27
CASSLVGRASNTGELFF
TGTGCCAGCAGTTTGGTGGGCAGGGCTTCGAACACCGGGGAGCTGTTTTTT
>TRBD1|.|TRBJ1-2|TRBV28
CASSPQTGNYGYTF
TGTGCCAGCAGTCCCCAGACAGGGAACTATGGCTACACCTTC
>.|.|TRBJ2-2|TRBV15
CATSRRSTGNTGELFF
TGTGCCACCAGCAGACGGTCGACAGGGAACACCGGGGAGCTGTTTTTT
>TRBD1|once|TRBJ1-5|TRBV4-2
CASSPDRGDQPQHF
TGTGCCAGCAGCCCAGACAGGGGTGATCAGCCCCAGCATTTT
>TRBD2|few|TRBJ2-1|TRBV5-1
CASSLTSGTYNEQFF
TGCGCCAGCAGCTTGACTAGCGGGACTTACAATGAGCAGTTCTTC
>.|.|TRBJ1-2|TRBV7-2
CASSSTGIGGYTF
TGTGCCAGCAGCTCAACAGGGATTGGTGGCTACACCTTC
>.|.|TRBJ1-2|TRBV27
CASSLVGGSGIGYTF
TGTGCCAGCAGTTTAGTGGGCGGGTCAGGGATTGGCTACACCTTC
>.|.|TRBJ2-1|TRBV4-2
CASSQAPGATGNEQFF
TGTGCCAGCAGCCAAGCCCCCGGCGCGACTGGCAATGAGCAGTTCTTC
>.|.|TRBJ2-7|TRBV20-1
CSAGSGEQYF
TGCAGTGCCGGGTCGGGCGAGCAGTACTTC
>TRBD2|.|TRBJ2-7|TRBV29-1
CSVVASGVGLEQYF
TGCAGCGTTGTAGCTAGCGGGGTGGGTCTGGAGCAGTACTTC
>.|.|TRBJ2-3|TRBV7-6
CASSLYGSPSLGTDTQYF
TGTGCCAGCAGCTTATACGGGAGCCCTAGCCTGGGCACAGATACGCAGTATTTT
>.|.|TRBJ2-3|TRBV30
CAWSGTRDTPTDTQYF
TGTGCCTGGAGCGGAACCCGGGACACACCGACAGATACGCAGTATTTT
>TRBD1|few|TRBJ1-5|TRBV25-1
CASRGQGSNQPQHF
TGTGCCAGCAGGGGACAGGGCAGCAATCAGCCCCAGCATTTT
>.|.|TRBJ1-5|TRBV19
CASSITGGPGTQHF
TGTGCCAGTAGTATTACGGGAGGGCCAGGGACCCAGCATTTT
>TRBD2|.|TRBJ2-2|TRBV7-9
CASSSPGLAGVTTGELFF
TGTGCCAGCAGCTCGCCGGGACTAGCGGGAGTCACGACCGGGGAGCTGTTTTTT
>.|.|TRBJ1-1|TRBV9
CASSVATGNTEAFF
TGTGCCAGCAGCGTCGCTACAGGCAACACTGAAGCTTTCTTT
>.|once|TRBJ1-1|TRBV6-5
CASLVRGRGSTEAFF
TGTGCCAGCCTCGTCCGGGGCAGGGGAAGCACTGAAGCTTTCTTT
>.|once|TRBJ1-4|TRBV29-1
CSVASVGGDEKLFF
TGCAGCGTTGCTTCCGTGGGGGGAGACGAAAAACTGTTTTTT
>.|.|TRBJ1-2|TRBV6-1
CASSDSHSIRGGYTF
TGTGCCAGCAGTGATTCCCATAGTATCAGGGGTGGCTACACCTTC
>TRBD1|.|TRBJ2-7|TRBV29-1
CSVSSGTGTYEQYF
TGCAGCGTCTCATCCGGGACAGGGACCTACGAGCAGTACTTC
>.|few|TRBJ1-2|TRBV19
CASSRELAGGYTF
TGTGCCAGTAGTAGGGAACTTGCAGGTGGCTACACCTTC
>.|once|TRBJ2-6|TRBV11-3
CASSLAGANVLTF
TGTGCCAGCAGCTTAGCTGGGGCCAACGTCCTGACTTTC
>TRBD2|.|TRBJ2-1|TRBV6-5
CASSYGLAANNEQFF
TGTGCCAGCAGTTACGGGCTAGCGGCGAACAATGAGCAGTTCTTC
>TRBD1|.|TRBJ2-1|TRBV7-2
CASSAGGRSHNEQFF
TGTGCCAGCAGCGCAGGGGGCCGCTCCCACAATGAGCAGTTCTTC
>.|once|TRBJ2-5|TRBV6-1
CASMRTVLERTQYF
TGTGCCAGCATGCGGACAGTACTCGAGCGGACCCAGTACTTC
>TRBD1|.|TRBJ1-1|TRBV19
CASSRTGNKEAFF
TGTGCCAGTAGCAGGACAGGGAACAAGGAAGCTTTCTTT
>.|few|TRBJ1-1|TRBV12-5
CASGSGPWGTEAFF
TGTGCTAGTGGTTCGGGACCCTGGGGCACTGAAGCTTTCTTT
>.|.|TRBJ1-4|TRBV5-1
CASHAGARETNEKLFF
TGCGCCAGCCATGCGGGGGCGCGGGAAACTAATGAAAAACTGTTTTTT
>.|.|TRBJ1-1|TRBV6-1
CASSEARVAYF
TGTGCCAGCAGTGAAGCCCGGGTAGCGTACTTT
>.|.|TRBJ1-5|TRBV6-4
CASNGRSQPQHF
TGTGCCAGCAATGGGCGTAGTCAGCCCCAGCATTTT